Following are 30 T cell receptor beta chains from one sample sequenced in a study of T-cell memory formation after mild COVID-19. TCRdb fed the 5' RACE reads into MiXCR, producing one record per CDR3 protein. This sample has around 300,000 distinct CDR3 sequences, with roughly an eighth found just once. Sequences were obtained from PBMCs or a T cell subset sorted from them (not recorded which). All receptors come from a man aged 18 to 29 who had mild COVID-19 (a few samples of this study predate the infection). Cell type and time point are not known.

This chain links TRBV7-2 with TRBJ1-2, with 8 bases fitting TRBD1. Germline CDR1 SGHTA, CDR2 FQGNSA. The CDR3 consists of 15 residues. V was pared by 5 bases and J by 2 bases, with 7 bases of the junction left unmatched. CDR3 bases: TGTGCCAGCAGCCCTGGACAGGGAAAGAACTATGGCTACACCTTC. It yields the protein CASSPGQGKNYGYTF. The full variable domain, rest sourced from reference TRBV7-2 and TRBJ1-2, is GAGVSQSPSNKVTEKGKDVELRCDPISGHTALYWYRQSLGQGLEFLIYFQGNSAPDKSGLPSDRFSAERTGGSVSTLTIQRTQQEDSAVYLCASSPGQGKNYGYTFGSGTRLTVV.

This clonotype came up many times. This sequence joins TRBV7-2 and TRBJ1-6, with unresolved D. The CDR3 is 11 residues long. V lost 1 base, J lost 8 bases, and 0 bases lay in between. CDR1 and CDR2 (germline): SGHTA, FQGNSA. The CDR3 protein is CASSLDSPLHF. The CDR3 DNA follows: TGTGCCAGCAGCTTAGATTCACCCCTCCACTTT.

This clonotype showed up many times. One junction end disagrees with the germline gene, perhaps due to a read error. This chain connects TRBV27 to TRBJ2-3, with 10 bases identical to TRBD2. CDR1 and CDR2 from the germline V gene are MNHEY and SMNVEV (reference sequence). The CDR3 runs 15 residues. CDR3 DNA: TGCGCCAGCAGCCTAACTAGCGGGGGCACAGATACGCAGTATTTT. Its protein is CASSLTSGGTDTQYF.

This chain connects TRBV20-1 to TRBJ2-3; D may be TRBD1 (6 bases). Trimming left V 6 bases short and J 6 bases short, with 28 bases between. The CDR3 covers 17 residues. CDR1 is DFQATT and CDR2 is SNEGSKA in the germline V gene (reference sequence). CDR3 protein: CSAHRDLTGVGLDTQYF. The CDR3 region has the DNA TGCAGTGCCCACCGGGACCTGACAGGCGTTGGGTTGGATACGCAGTATTTT.

This clonotype was seen only a few times. The CDR3 sequence is CAIRAGTGGQEQYF. The CDR3 coding sequence is TGTGCCATCAGGGCCGGGACAGGGGGACAAGAGCAGTACTTC. The chain couples TRBV10-3 to TRBJ2-7; 11 bases are a match to TRBD1. Germline-derived CDR1 and CDR2 are ENHRY and SYGVKD. The length of the CDR3 is 14 residues. J was trimmed by 7 bases and V by 6 bases; bases with no gene match: 8.

This clonotype was found a few times. The rearrangement joins TRBV12-3 or TRBV12-4 to TRBJ1-1; TRBD1 aligns across 8 bases. After removal of 5 bases from V and 4 bases from J, the junction contained 6 bases not matched to a gene. This CDR3 has 14 amino acids. CDR3 nucleotide sequence: TGTGCCAGCAGTGCCGACAGGGGCCTCACTGAAGCTTTCTTT. This translates into CASSADRGLTEAFF.

This chain links TRBV9 with TRBJ2-7; D possibly uses TRBD1 or TRBD2 (5 bases each). The CDR3 is 12 residues long. The germline V gene has CDR1 SGDLS and CDR2 YYNGEE. Trimming removed 3 bases from V and 5 bases from J, with 9 bases in between. CDR3 sequence: CASSAVGDEQYF. The CDR3 DNA is TGTGCCAGCAGCGCCGTGGGGGACGAGCAGTACTTC.

This clonotype was picked up a small number of times. J is TRBJ1-2 and V is TRBV6-1; 7 bases line up with TRBD1. Germline V lookup: CDR1 MNHNS, CDR2 SASEGT. The CDR3 is 18 amino acids. V trimming: 2 bases; J trimming: 4 bases; junction bases outside the gene matches: 16. CDR3 nucleotides: TGTGCCAGCAGTGAAATCATGGTGGGACAGCCGGTAGGCTATGGCTACACCTTC. This sequence encodes CASSEIMVGQPVGYGYTF.

Only a few counts were recorded for this clonotype. The rearrangement joins TRBV7-2 to TRBJ2-5; TRBD1 aligns across 8 bases. J gave up 1 base and V 6 bases, and 10 bases lay outside the gene matches. This CDR3 is built from 16 residues. The germline V gene has CDR1 SGHTA and CDR2 FQGNSA. CDR3 in amino acids: CASRLGGTGPQETQYF. The DNA of the CDR3 is TGTGCCAGCAGGCTCGGAGGGACAGGACCCCAAGAGACCCAGTACTTC. The whole variable domain, filled in from reference TRBV7-2 and TRBJ2-5, reads GAGVSQSPSNKVTEKGKDVELRCDPISGHTALYWYRQSLGQGLEFLIYFQGNSAPDKSGLPSDRFSAERTGGSVSTLTIQRTQQEDSAVYLCASRLGGTGPQETQYFGPGTRLLVL.

The chain joins TRBV2 to TRBJ2-2; D assignment may be TRBD1 or TRBD2 (5 bases each). Trimming took off 8 bases at V and 0 bases at J, with 13 bases between the two ends. The CDR3 is 15 residues long. Looked up from germline, CDR1 is SNHLY and CDR2 is FYNNEI. The CDR3 is CASRRDGSNTGELFF. The DNA of the CDR3 is TGTGCCAGCCGAAGGGACGGTTCGAACACCGGGGAGCTGTTTTTT.

This clonotype was counted only a few times. The chain uses TRBV10-3 and TRBJ1-5, with a possible D match to TRBD1 (5 bases). V was trimmed by 6 bases and J by 8 bases, leaving 14 bases between them. Germline V gene sequence: CDR1 ENHRY, CDR2 SYGVKD. The CDR3 consists of 13 residues. The CDR3 reads CAIRSTALEPQHF. The DNA of the CDR3 is TGTGCCATCAGATCGACAGCCCTGGAGCCCCAGCATTTT.

Remarks on this clonotype: At one end the junction does not follow the germline gene, possibly because of a read error. The V gene is TRBV27, the J gene TRBJ1-2, with a weak D call TRBD1 (6 bases). Per germline, CDR1 MNHEY and CDR2 SMNVEV (reference sequence). This CDR3 spans 13 amino acids. CDR3: CDSSFTGMYGYTF. CDR3 DNA sequence: TGTGACAGCAGTTTCACAGGGATGTATGGCTACACCTTC.

This rearrangement joins TRBV5-1 to TRBJ2-5, with D uncertain. CDR1 SGHRS and CDR2 YFSETQ come from the germline V gene. The CDR3 extends over 12 amino acids. V was clipped by 6 bases and J by 3 bases, with 9 bases between them. CDR3 coding DNA: TGCGCCAGCACAAGGGAAGAAGAGACCCAGTACTTC. Translated, it gives CASTREEETQYF.

The chain recombines TRBV5-1 with TRBJ2-5, with TRBD1 matching over 8 bases. Trimming removed 0 bases from V and 6 bases from J; junction bases left unmatched: 7. This CDR3 spans 15 amino acids. Germline lookup yields CDR1 SGHRS and CDR2 YFSETQ. The DNA for the CDR3 is TGCGCCAGCAGCTTGGACCGGACAGGGATACAGACCCAGTACTTC. This codes for CASSLDRTGIQTQYF.

The chain links TRBV28 to TRBJ2-4; no reliable D call. Germline V gene sequence: CDR1 MDHEN, CDR2 SYDVKM. Trimming removed 8 bases at V and 1 base at J, with 6 bases between. The CDR3 loop spans 12 amino acids. CDR3 coding DNA: TGTGCCAGCGGGCCTGCCAAAAACATTCAGTACTTC. Protein: CASGPAKNIQYF.

The rearrangement uses TRBV29-1 and TRBJ1-1, with D uncertain. Trimming took off 8 bases at V and 4 bases at J, with 14 bases between the two ends. The length of the CDR3 is 12 residues. The germline CDR1 and CDR2 sequences are SQVTM and ANQGSEA. In DNA, the CDR3 is TGCAGCTATCGGACGCTGCTCACTGAAGCTTTCTTT. Encoded protein: CSYRTLLTEAFF.

V and J are TRBV7-2 and TRBJ2-5, with 11 positions matching TRBD2. The CDR3 runs to 15 residues. The ends lost 7 bases at V and 4 bases at J; junction bases unmatched: 8. The germline CDR1 and CDR2 sequences are SGHTA and FQGNSA. This CDR3 is CASKWASGGSETQYF. CDR3 coding DNA: TGTGCCAGCAAATGGGCTAGCGGGGGGTCAGAGACCCAGTACTTC. The full variable domain, its missing parts supplied by reference TRBV7-2 and TRBJ2-5, is GAGVSQSPSNKVTEKGKDVELRCDPISGHTALYWYRQSLGQGLEFLIYFQGNSAPDKSGLPSDRFSAERTGGSVSTLTIQRTQQEDSAVYLCASKWASGGSETQYFGPGTRLLVL.

This clonotype was picked up a small number of times. V usage is TRBV30 and J usage is TRBJ1-5; D is ambiguous. The ends were cut back, 3 bases at V and 2 bases at J, with 14 bases in the middle. The CDR3 extends over 15 amino acids. In germline, CDR1 is GTSNPN, CDR2 SVGIG (reference sequence). CDR3 protein: CAWSRPGSGNQPQHF. DNA of the CDR3: TGTGCCTGGAGCAGACCGGGATCAGGCAATCAGCCCCAGCATTTT. Drawing the rest from reference TRBV30 and TRBJ1-5, the complete variable domain is SQTIHQWPATLVQPVGSPLSLECTVEGTSNPNLYWYRQAAGRGLQLLFYSVGIGQISSEVPQNLSASRPQDRQFILSSKKLLLSDSGFYLCAWSRPGSGNQPQHFGDGTRLSIL.

V gene TRBV5-1 combines with J gene TRBJ1-5, with D possibly matching TRBD1 (5 bases). V was clipped by 0 bases and J by 1 base, with 8 bases between them. Germline V gene sequence: CDR1 SGHRS, CDR2 YFSETQ. The CDR3 runs to 15 residues. CDR3 protein: CASSLVGGSNQPQHF. As DNA, the CDR3 is TGCGCCAGCAGCTTGGTTGGGGGAAGCAATCAGCCCCAGCATTTT.

The V and J genes are TRBV20-1 and TRBJ2-3; D gene unclear. Looked up from germline, CDR1 is DFQATT and CDR2 is SNEGSKA (reference sequence). This CDR3 region has 15 residues. Trimming took off 0 bases at V and 6 bases at J, with 16 bases between the two ends. The CDR3 sequence is CSARDRVRVADTQYF. Written as DNA, the CDR3 is TGCAGTGCTAGAGATCGCGTTCGTGTGGCGGATACGCAGTATTTT.

This clonotype showed up many times. The chain employs TRBV6-2 or TRBV6-3 and TRBJ2-7, with D unclear. Trimming cost V 0 bases and J 6 bases, with 9 bases left between them. This CDR3 comprises 13 residues. CDR1 is MNHEY, CDR2 SVGEGT, per germline. The CDR3 loop is CASSYSGGLEQYV. CDR3 nucleotide sequence: TGTGCCAGCAGTTACTCGGGCGGTCTCGAGCAGTACGTC.

The chain has TRBV12-3 or TRBV12-4 and TRBJ1-6; the D gene is possibly TRBD1 (6 bases). V was cut by 3 bases and J by 7 bases, with 10 bases left in between. The CDR3 sequence is 14 residues long. CDR3 amino acids: CASSFVGANSPLHF. The CDR3 coding sequence is TGTGCCAGCAGTTTCGTGGGGGCCAATTCACCCCTCCACTTT.

This chain joins TRBV4-1 and TRBJ2-2; 8 positions agree with TRBD2. V gave up 3 bases and J gave up 9 bases; unmatched junction bases: 15. Germline values: CDR1 MGHRA, CDR2 YSYEKL. The CDR3 is made up of 17 amino acids. CDR3: CASSHLIVRGAPRELFF. The CDR3 DNA is TGCGCCAGCAGCCATCTCATCGTGCGGGGGGCCCCCAGGGAGCTGTTTTTT.

This rearrangement joins TRBV9 to TRBJ1-1, with D hard to call. V dropped 0 bases and J dropped 3 bases, with 12 bases sitting between them. This CDR3 has 15 residues. Germline CDR1 and CDR2: SGDLS and YYNGEE. DNA for the CDR3: TGTGCCAGCAGCGTAGAGGGCGGAATATACACTGAAGCTTTCTTT. Translation gives CASSVEGGIYTEAFF.

This clonotype has only a few counts. The chain joins TRBV7-9 to TRBJ2-3; D is undetermined. The V end lost 3 bases, the J end lost 0 bases, and 13 bases lay between the germline ends. The CDR3 has 16 residues. Germline CDR1 is SEHNR and CDR2 is FQNEAQ (reference sequence). The CDR3 here is CASSFLDVTSTDTQYF. For the CDR3, the DNA is TGTGCCAGCAGCTTCCTGGACGTAACTAGCACAGATACGCAGTATTTT.

This clonotype appeared a few times. The gene calls are TRBV10-3 and TRBJ2-3; TRBD2 aligns across 8 bases. Trimming took 6 bases from V and 0 from J; bases not matched to a gene: 14. The CDR3 spans 18 residues. Germline V gives CDR1 ENHRY, CDR2 SYGVKD. CDR3 sequence reads: CAISPAGAGGNSTDTQYF. The DNA for the CDR3 is TGTGCCATCAGCCCTGCCGGGGCGGGGGGCAATAGCACAGATACGCAGTATTTT.

There are a few counts of this clonotype. The CDR3 does not close with the conserved phenylalanine or tryptophan, likely indicating a read error. It is unclear where the CDR3 begins or ends on the DNA, so no DNA is shown, and the CDR3 is as TCRdb lists it. The chain is built from TRBV12-3 or TRBV12-4 and TRBJ2-7; TRBD1, the table's D call, was not compared with the DNA. The CDR3 spans 12 amino acids, including both terminal residues. The CDR3 region is CASSFWTPYEQH.

Many counts were recorded for this clonotype. This chain's CDR3 is CASSHDRPVREQYF. CDR3 DNA: TGTGCCAGCAGCCATGACAGGCCAGTACGCGAGCAGTACTTC. The chain is built from TRBV7-9 and TRBJ2-7; D might be TRBD1 (6 bases). Deletions cut 5 bases from V and 6 bases from J, with 17 bases between. The CDR3 spans 14 residues. The germline gives CDR1 SEHNR, CDR2 FQNEAQ (reference sequence). Complete variable domain (other parts from reference TRBV7-9 and TRBJ2-7): DTGVSQNPRHKITKRGQNVTFRCDPISEHNRLYWYRQTLGQGPEFLTYFQNEAQLEKSRLLSDRFSAERPKGSFSTLEIQRTEQGDSAMYLCASSHDRPVREQYFGPGTRLTVT.

This clonotype was seen many times. The chain carries TRBV5-1 and TRBJ2-6; D is ambiguous. Trimming pared 4 bases from V and 0 bases from J, leaving 11 bases between. This CDR3 has 16 residues. Per the germline V gene, CDR1 is SGHRS and CDR2 is YFSETQ. The CDR3 coding sequence is TGCGCCAGCAGCCTACCTACAAGCTCTGGGGCCAACGTCCTGACTTTC. Translated, it gives CASSLPTSSGANVLTF.

The table lists this clonotype with many counts. This rearrangement joins TRBV12-3 or TRBV12-4 to TRBJ2-7, with 9 bases aligning to TRBD1. The CDR3 is 13 residues long. The V gene end was trimmed by 3 bases and the J gene end by 3 bases; junction bases not matched to a gene: 0. The CDR3 sequence is CASSLTGGYEQYV. DNA for the CDR3: TGTGCCAGCAGTTTGACAGGGGGCTACGAGCAGTACGTC.